These 18 T cell receptor beta chains originate from one sample sequenced in a study of shared clonotypes between healthy human individuals. Measured with immunoSEQ multiplex PCR; TCRdb has only the in-frame clones, and not every one. Of under 600,000 clones detected, roughly 95% appear once; the ten largest clones hold nearly 0.065%. The specimen sequenced was naive CD4+ T cells sorted from blood. Noted subset: CD45RA+ positively selected. These receptors all come from a woman aged 25-40 years in good health.

The rearrangement uses TRBV4-1 and TRBJ1-1; maybe TRBD1 (6 bases). CDR3 length equals 18 residues. Trimming cost V 0 bases and J 1 base, with 18 bases left between them. Germline CDR1 is MGHRA and CDR2 is YSYEKL. The CDR3 sequence: CASSQDWGTIPRNTEAFF. The CDR3 coding sequence is TGCGCCAGCAGCCAAGATTGGGGGACAATTCCTAGGAACACTGAAGCTTTCTTT.

The chain carries TRBV18 and TRBJ2-3; 8 bases align to TRBD1. Germline V gene sequence: CDR1 KGHSH, CDR2 LQKENI. The CDR3 is made up of 18 amino acids. V was pared by 5 bases and J by 6 bases, with 19 bases of the junction left unmatched. The DNA for the CDR3 is TGTGCCAGCTCAGCCTTATTAGGGACAGGAACCTTGTTGGATACGCAGTATTTT. Its translation is CASSALLGTGTLLDTQYF.

The V and J genes are TRBV11-2 and TRBJ1-1; unclear D gene. The V end lost 5 bases, the J end lost 1 base, and 11 bases lay between the germline ends. The CDR3 totals 14 residues. The germline gives CDR1 SGHAT, CDR2 FQNNGV. CDR3 amino acids: CASSLRQPNTEAFF. For the CDR3, the DNA is TGTGCCAGCAGCCTGAGGCAGCCGAACACTGAAGCTTTCTTT.

The chain couples TRBV18 to TRBJ2-2; D is possibly TRBD2 (5 bases). Per the germline V gene, CDR1 is KGHSH and CDR2 is LQKENI. The CDR3 is 15 residues long. The V gene lost 0 bases and the J gene lost 2 bases, with 7 bases spanning the gap. The CDR3 region has the DNA TGTGCCAGCTCACCACCCGCGGGTAACACCGGGGAGCTGTTTTTT. It yields the protein CASSPPAGNTGELFF. Complete variable domain (other parts from reference TRBV18 and TRBJ2-2): NAGVMQNPRHLVRRRGQEARLRCSPMKGHSHVYWYRQLPEEGLKFMVYLQKENIIDESGMPKERFSAEFPKEGPSILRIQQVVRGDSAAYFCASSPPAGNTGELFFGEGSRLTVL.

This chain uses TRBV7-9 with TRBJ2-3, with 9 positions matching TRBD1. The CDR3 runs to 17 residues. The J segment lost 3 bases and the V segment lost 5 bases, leaving 12 bases of the junction unmatched. Germline V gene sequence: CDR1 SEHNR, CDR2 FQNEAQ (reference sequence). In DNA form, the CDR3 reads TGTGCCAGCAGCCCCCCGTTTGGGGACAGGGAGACAGATACGCAGTATTTT. It yields the protein CASSPPFGDRETDTQYF.

The V and J genes are TRBV28 and TRBJ2-7, with 10 bases that match TRBD2. J was trimmed by 6 bases and V by 4 bases; bases with no gene match: 6. The length of the CDR3 is 14 residues. Per germline, CDR1 MDHEN and CDR2 SYDVKM. The CDR3, as DNA: TGTGCCAGCAGTTCAAGCGGGAGGGCCGTCGAGCAGTACTTC. Amino acid sequence: CASSSSGRAVEQYF. Supplemented by reference TRBV28 and TRBJ2-7, the full variable domain reads DVKVTQSSRYLVKRTGEKVFLECVQDMDHENMFWYRQDPGLGLRLIYFSYDVKMKEKGDIPEGYSVSREKKERFSLILESASTNQTSMYLCASSSSGRAVEQYFGPGTRLTVT.

This chain joins TRBV7-2 and TRBJ2-7; D might be TRBD2 (6 bases). The CDR3 loop spans 14 amino acids. V lost 2 bases and J 5 bases, leaving 13 bases between the germline ends. Per the germline V gene, CDR1 is SGHTA and CDR2 is FQGNSA. CDR3 protein: CASSLTGGRDEQYF. The CDR3, as DNA: TGTGCCAGCAGCTTAACAGGAGGGCGGGACGAGCAGTACTTC. Combining the CDR3 with reference TRBV7-2 and TRBJ2-7 gives the whole variable domain GAGVSQSPSNKVTEKGKDVELRCDPISGHTALYWYRQSLGQGLEFLIYFQGNSAPDKSGLPSDRFSAERTGGSVSTLTIQRTQQEDSAVYLCASSLTGGRDEQYFGPGTRLTVT.

This chain links TRBV11-2 with TRBJ2-7; D is unresolved. The CDR3 runs to 11 residues. The V gene lost 5 bases and the J gene lost 2 bases, with 4 bases spanning the gap. Germline V gene lookup returns CDR1 SGHAT and CDR2 FQNNGV. The CDR3, as DNA: TGTGCCAGCAGCCACACCTACGAGCAGTACTTC. It specifies CASSHTYEQYF.

This rearrangement joins TRBV6-1 to TRBJ2-6; possibly TRBD1 for D (6 bases). CDR1 is MNHNS and CDR2 is SASEGT in the germline V gene. V was pared by 3 bases and J by 11 bases, with 14 bases between. The CDR3 covers 14 residues. CDR3 protein: CASSDSGHSYVLTF. The CDR3 DNA sequence: TGTGCCAGCAGTGACTCGGGACACTCCTACGTCCTGACTTTC.

J is TRBJ2-7 and V is TRBV27, with D tentatively TRBD2 (6 bases). The CDR3 contains 14 residues. The germline V gene encodes CDR1 MNHEY and CDR2 SMNVEV (reference sequence). The ends were cut back, 3 bases at V and 3 bases at J, with 12 bases in the middle. CDR3 in amino acids: CASSFAGPGYEQYF. The CDR3 bases are TGTGCCAGCAGTTTCGCGGGACCTGGCTACGAGCAGTACTTC.

The genes are TRBV9 and TRBJ1-5; D gene uncertain. The CDR3 has 14 residues. CDR1 and CDR2 (germline): SGDLS, YYNGEE. The germline V and J ends were trimmed by 0 bases and 3 bases, with 7 bases remaining between them. The CDR3 sequence is CASSVEADNQPQHF. The CDR3 DNA is TGTGCCAGCAGCGTAGAGGCCGACAATCAGCCCCAGCATTTT. The variable domain in full, completed from reference TRBV9 and TRBJ1-5, reads DSGVTQTPKHLITATGQRVTLRCSPRSGDLSVYWYQQSLDQGLQFLIQYYNGEERAKGNILERFSAQQFPDLHSELNLSSLELGDSALYFCASSVEADNQPQHFGDGTRLSIL.

The chain joins TRBV19 to TRBJ1-2; 10 bases align to TRBD1. The CDR3 spans 16 residues. Looked up from germline, CDR1 is LNHDA and CDR2 is SQIVND (reference sequence). With 4 bases clipped from V and 3 bases from J, the junction kept 8 bases outside the gene matches. The CDR3 here is CASSTQTGGAYYGYTF. CDR3 sequence (DNA): TGTGCCAGTAGTACCCAGACAGGGGGCGCTTACTATGGCTACACCTTC.

The rearrangement links TRBV6-6 to TRBJ1-5, with 9 bases aligning to TRBD1. With V trimmed by 5 bases and J by 3 bases, 8 bases remained unmatched. The CDR3 extends over 16 amino acids. Germline assignment: CDR1 MNHNY and CDR2 SVGAGI (reference sequence). CDR3 sequence reads: CASSDFGTGNNQPQHF. The DNA for the CDR3 is TGTGCCAGCAGTGACTTCGGGACAGGGAACAATCAGCCCCAGCATTTT.

This chain joins TRBV28 and TRBJ2-2; D is unresolved. CDR3 size: 14 residues. The V end was cut by 7 bases, the J end by 2 bases, with 11 bases between. Germline V gene lookup returns CDR1 MDHEN and CDR2 SYDVKM. The CDR3 DNA sequence: TGTGCCAGCACGTGGACGCACAACACCGGGGAGCTGTTTTTT. Translated: CASTWTHNTGELFF. Full variable domain (missing parts from reference TRBV28 and TRBJ2-2): DVKVTQSSRYLVKRTGEKVFLECVQDMDHENMFWYRQDPGLGLRLIYFSYDVKMKEKGDIPEGYSVSREKKERFSLILESASTNQTSMYLCASTWTHNTGELFFGEGSRLTVL.

CDR3 amino acids: CASSSRQTRDYGYTF. The CDR3 nucleotides read TGTGCCAGTAGTTCGAGACAGACGAGAGACTATGGCTACACCTTC. The chain is built from TRBV19 and TRBJ1-2; tentative D call: TRBD1 (5 bases). Per germline, CDR1 LNHDA and CDR2 SQIVND (reference sequence). Deletions cut 5 bases from V and 3 bases from J, with 16 bases between. This CDR3 region has 15 residues.

This rearrangement joins TRBV5-4 to TRBJ2-5; D may be TRBD2 (6 bases). From germline, CDR1 is SGHNT and CDR2 YYREEE (reference sequence). Trimming pared 6 bases from V and 3 bases from J, leaving 12 bases between. The CDR3 contains 13 residues. DNA for the CDR3: TGTGCCAGCACTGGGGTAGCGGAAGAGACCCAGTACTTC. Translated, it gives CASTGVAEETQYF.

This clone has just one count. V is TRBV5-1 and J is TRBJ2-5; possibly TRBD1 for D (6 bases). The length of the CDR3 is 14 residues. Germline assignment: CDR1 SGHRS and CDR2 YFSETQ. The V and J ends lost 4 bases and 2 bases respectively, with 12 bases between them. CDR3 residues: CASSLGTTQETQYF. For the CDR3, the DNA is TGCGCCAGCAGCCTCGGGACAACACAAGAGACCCAGTACTTC.

Concerning this clone: This specimen includes other DNA sequences encoding the same CDR3. DNA for the CDR3: TGTGCCAGCAGCGTTGGGGGAGCTAACTATGGCTACACCTTC. It specifies CASSVGGANYGYTF. V gene TRBV9 combines with J gene TRBJ1-2, with D maybe TRBD1 (5 bases). CDR1 SGDLS and CDR2 YYNGEE come from the germline V gene. V was pared by 2 bases and J by 0 bases, with 8 bases between. This CDR3 is built from 14 residues.